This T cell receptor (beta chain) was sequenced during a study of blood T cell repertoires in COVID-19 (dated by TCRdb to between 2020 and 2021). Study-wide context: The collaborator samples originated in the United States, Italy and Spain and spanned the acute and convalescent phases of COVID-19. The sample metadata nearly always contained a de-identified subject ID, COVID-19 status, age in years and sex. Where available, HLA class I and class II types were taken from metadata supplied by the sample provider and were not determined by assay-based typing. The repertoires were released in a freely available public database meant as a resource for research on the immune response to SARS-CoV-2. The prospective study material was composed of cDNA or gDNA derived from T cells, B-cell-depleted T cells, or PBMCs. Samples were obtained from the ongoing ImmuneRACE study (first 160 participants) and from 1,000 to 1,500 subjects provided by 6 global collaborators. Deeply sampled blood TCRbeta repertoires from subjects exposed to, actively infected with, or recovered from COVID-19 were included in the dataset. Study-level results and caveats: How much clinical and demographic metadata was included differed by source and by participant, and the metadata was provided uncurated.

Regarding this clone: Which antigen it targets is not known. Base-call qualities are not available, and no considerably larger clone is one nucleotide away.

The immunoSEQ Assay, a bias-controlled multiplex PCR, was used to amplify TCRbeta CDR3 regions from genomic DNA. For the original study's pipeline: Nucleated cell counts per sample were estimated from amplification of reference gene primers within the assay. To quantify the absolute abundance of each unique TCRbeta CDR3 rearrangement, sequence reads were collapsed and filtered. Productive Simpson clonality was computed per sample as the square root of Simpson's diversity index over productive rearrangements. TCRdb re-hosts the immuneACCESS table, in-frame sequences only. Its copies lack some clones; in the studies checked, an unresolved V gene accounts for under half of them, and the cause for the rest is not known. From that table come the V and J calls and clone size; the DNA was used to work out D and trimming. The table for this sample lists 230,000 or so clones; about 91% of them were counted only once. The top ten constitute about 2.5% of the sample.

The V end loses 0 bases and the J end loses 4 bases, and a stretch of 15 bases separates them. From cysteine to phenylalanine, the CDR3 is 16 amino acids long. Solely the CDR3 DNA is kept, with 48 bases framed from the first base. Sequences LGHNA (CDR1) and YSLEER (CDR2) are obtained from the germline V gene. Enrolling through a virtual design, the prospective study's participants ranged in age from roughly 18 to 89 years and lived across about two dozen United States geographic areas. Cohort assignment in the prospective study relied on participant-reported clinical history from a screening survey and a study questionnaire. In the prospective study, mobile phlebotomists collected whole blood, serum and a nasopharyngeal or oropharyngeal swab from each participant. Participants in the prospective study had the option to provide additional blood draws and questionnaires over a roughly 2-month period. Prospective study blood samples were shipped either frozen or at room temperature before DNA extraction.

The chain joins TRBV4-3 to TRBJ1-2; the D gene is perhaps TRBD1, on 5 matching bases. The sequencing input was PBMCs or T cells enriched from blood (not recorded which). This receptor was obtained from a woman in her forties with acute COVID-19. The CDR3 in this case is CASSQDPRVGTYGYTF. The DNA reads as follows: TGCGCCAGCAGCCAAGATCCCAGGGTTGGAACCTATGGCTACACCTTC.